The 16 T cell receptor beta chains below were found in one sample sequenced in a study of early T cells in non-severe SARS-CoV-2 infection. TCRdb re-derived calls from the 5' RACE reads in MiXCR, one entry per CDR3 protein. Of about 59,000 distinct CDR3 sequences in the sample, 13% are singletons; the top ten hold about 10%. This material consisted of whole blood, taken at baseline. The receptors were gathered from an adult who was a healthcare worker with PCR-confirmed SARS-CoV-2 infection or an uninfected control (not recorded which).

This clonotype was seen repeatedly, ten times or more. CDR3 coding DNA: TGTGCCAGCAGCTTCGGGGGTGAAGGTGAGCAGTTCTTC. This translates into CASSFGGEGEQFF. V usage is TRBV7-2 and J usage is TRBJ2-1, with a possible D match to TRBD2 (6 bases). CDR1 is SGHTA, CDR2 FQGNSA, per germline. V was pared by 3 bases and J by 9 bases, with 12 bases between. This CDR3 region has 13 residues.

Only a few counts were recorded for this clonotype. The rearrangement joins TRBV19 to TRBJ1-1, with D uncertain. The V gene's germline CDR1 is LNHDA and CDR2 SQIVND (reference sequence). The CDR3 consists of 13 residues. Trimming pared 6 bases from V and 0 bases from J, leaving 8 bases between. CDR3 loop: CASREHMNTEAFF. As DNA, the CDR3 is TGTGCCAGTAGAGAGCACATGAACACTGAAGCTTTCTTT.

The chain recombines TRBV11-3 with TRBJ1-1; 7 nucleotides align to TRBD1. CDR3 length equals 14 residues. The J segment lost 0 bases and the V segment lost 5 bases, leaving 3 bases of the junction unmatched. Germline CDR1 and CDR2: SGHNT and YENEEA. The CDR3 here is CASSPRGMNTEAFF. The CDR3 DNA reads TGTGCCAGCAGCCCCAGGGGGATGAACACTGAAGCTTTCTTT.

The V gene is TRBV6-5, the J gene TRBJ1-6; D may be TRBD1 (5 bases). Germline CDR1 is MNHEY and CDR2 is SVGAGI. Between the trimmed V and J ends, which lost 7 bases and 1 base, there was a span of 11 bases. CDR3 length equals 15 residues. The CDR3 region has the DNA TGTGCCAGCAACTTCGACAGTTCCTATAATTCACCCCTCCACTTT. Translating it yields CASNFDSSYNSPLHF.

Ten or more counts support this clonotype. The chain couples TRBV20-1 to TRBJ1-1, with a weak D call TRBD1 (6 bases). CDR1 is DFQATT and CDR2 is SNEGSKA in the germline V gene (reference sequence). Deletions cut 6 bases from V and 0 bases from J, with 11 bases between. The CDR3 is 13 amino acids. CDR3 in amino acids: CSAPRTVNTEAFF. CDR3 DNA sequence: TGCAGTGCCCCTAGGACAGTGAACACTGAAGCTTTCTTT.

This clonotype was seen more than once but under ten times. The rearrangement joins TRBV11-3 to TRBJ2-3, with TRBD2 identical over 10 bases. The V gene's germline CDR1 is SGHNT and CDR2 YENEEA. The CDR3 contains 14 residues. J was trimmed by 2 bases and V by 5 bases; bases with no gene match: 1. CDR3 sequence: CASSSGGATDTQYF. CDR3 nucleotide sequence: TGTGCCAGCAGCAGCGGGGGGGCCACAGATACGCAGTATTTT.

J is TRBJ2-3 and V is TRBV29-1; TRBD2 aligns across 8 bases. The CDR3 sequence is 15 residues long. V gave up 4 bases and J gave up 3 bases; unmatched junction bases: 9. CDR1 and CDR2 from the germline V gene are SQVTM and ANQGSEA. CDR3 DNA sequence: TGCAGCGTTGGTCGAAGCGGGAGAGCAACAGATACGCAGTATTTT. Translation: CSVGRSGRATDTQYF.

The table lists this clonotype with many counts. The rearrangement joins TRBV10-2 to TRBJ1-1; 9 nucleotides match TRBD1. Losses at the gene ends were 4 bases for V and 5 bases for J; bases not matched to a gene: 11. The CDR3 is 16 amino acids. Per germline, CDR1 WSHSY and CDR2 SAAADI. The CDR3 DNA reads TGCGCCAGCAGTGGCATAATACAGGGGGCGAGGACTGAAGCTTTCTTT. It yields the protein CASSGIIQGARTEAFF.

This clonotype was observed a handful of times. This chain uses TRBV6-1 with TRBJ1-5; the D gene is possibly TRBD1 (5 bases). The CDR3 length is 15 residues. Germline V gives CDR1 MNHNS, CDR2 SASEGT. Trimming removed 6 bases at V and 4 bases at J, with 16 bases between. The CDR3 loop reads CASSDRNVLNQPQHF. The CDR3 DNA sequence: TGTGCCAGCAGCGACAGAAACGTCCTTAATCAGCCCCAGCATTTT.

The chain has TRBV18 and TRBJ2-5; D is unclear. The CDR3 is 13 amino acids. CDR1 KGHSH and CDR2 LQKENI come from the germline V gene. V lost 6 bases to trimming and J lost 0 bases, with 8 bases between them. CDR3 DNA: TGTGCCAGCTCTCAAAAGAACCAAGAGACCCAGTACTTC. It translates to CASSQKNQETQYF.

Many counts were recorded for this clonotype. J is TRBJ2-7 and V is TRBV20-1; D is ambiguous. The CDR3 covers 11 residues. CDR1 DFQATT and CDR2 SNEGSKA come from the germline V gene (reference sequence). With 6 bases removed from V and 2 bases from J, the gap between germline ends came to 8 bases. CDR3 region: CSAQKAYEQYF. The CDR3 nucleotides are TGCAGTGCGCAGAAGGCCTACGAGCAGTACTTC.

This clonotype was detected ten times or more. J is TRBJ2-4 and V is TRBV6-6, with D hard to call. Germline CDR1 and CDR2: MNHNY and SVGAGI (reference sequence). CDR3 size: 15 residues. Trimming pared 7 bases from V and 2 bases from J, leaving 15 bases between. The CDR3: CASMMSPSPKNIQYF. CDR3 DNA: TGTGCCAGCATGATGTCCCCCAGTCCCAAAAACATTCAGTACTTC.

This clonotype has more than one count but fewer than ten. The genes are TRBV6-1 and TRBJ1-4, with unresolved D. The germline V gene has CDR1 MNHNS and CDR2 SASEGT. The V and J ends lost 2 bases and 0 bases respectively, with 13 bases between them. The CDR3 is 17 amino acids. This CDR3 reads CASSEIVIVATNEKLFF. CDR3 in DNA: TGTGCCAGCAGTGAAATTGTTATCGTTGCAACTAATGAAAAACTGTTTTTT.

This chain's CDR3 is CASSLVGGPRETQYF. Written as DNA, the CDR3 is TGTGCCAGCAGCCTCGTCGGGGGCCCCAGGGAGACCCAGTACTTC. The chain employs TRBV7-3 and TRBJ2-5; either TRBD1 or TRBD2 may fit D (6 bases each). The V and J ends lost 5 bases and 5 bases respectively, with 18 bases between them. The CDR3 covers 15 residues. Germline V CDR1 and CDR2: SGHTA, FQGTGA.

The chain has TRBV4-1 and TRBJ2-5; D remains unclear. The CDR3 covers 17 residues. V was cut by 0 bases and J by 5 bases, with 19 bases left in between. Germline CDR1 is MGHRA and CDR2 is YSYEKL. CDR3 sequence reads: CASSQDGLEAFQETQYF. In DNA form, the CDR3 reads TGCGCCAGCAGCCAAGATGGGCTAGAGGCTTTCCAGGAGACCCAGTACTTC.

The chain is built from TRBV27 and TRBJ2-7; weak D call: TRBD1 (5 bases). Trimming pared 5 bases from V and 0 bases from J, leaving 17 bases between. CDR3 length equals 16 residues. Germline-derived CDR1 and CDR2 are MNHEY and SMNVEV (reference sequence). CDR3 sequence reads: CASSLYSGRRSYEQYF. The CDR3 coding sequence is TGTGCCAGCAGTCTATACTCAGGGCGTCGCTCCTACGAGCAGTACTTC.